The 26 T cell receptor beta chains below were found in one sample sequenced in a study of T cells after yellow fever vaccination. TCRdb re-derived calls from the 5' RACE reads in MiXCR, one entry per CDR3 protein. The repertoire includes more than 250,000 distinct CDR3 sequences, about 6.6% of them detected once, and roughly a sixth sits in the top ten. Sequenced here: PBMCs, sampled roughly 47 days after the first yellow fever vaccination. The receptors come from a man aged 18 to 29 who received the YFV17D yellow fever vaccine.

J is TRBJ1-1 and V is TRBV10-3; D is undetermined. The CDR3 covers 16 residues. The germline V gene encodes CDR1 ENHRY and CDR2 SYGVKD. The germline V and J ends were trimmed by 2 bases and 7 bases, with 20 bases remaining between them. In DNA form, the CDR3 reads TGTGCCATCAGTGAGGCTTCGGCCCGACCTGCCCATGAAGCTTTCTTT. Translation gives CAISEASARPAHEAFF.

This clonotype was detected a few times. This chain links TRBV6-1 with TRBJ2-7, with 10 bases that match TRBD2. Trimming at V came to 6 bases and at J to 4 bases, leaving 6 bases not matched to a gene. This CDR3 spans 14 amino acids. Germline-derived CDR1 and CDR2 are MNHNS and SASEGT. The CDR3 reads CASRRPSGGYEQYF. The CDR3 bases are TGTGCCAGCAGGCGTCCTAGCGGGGGTTACGAGCAGTACTTC.

The table lists this clonotype with a few counts. The V call is TRBV20-1, the J call TRBJ1-5; 12 positions match TRBD1. After removal of 5 bases from V and 8 bases from J, the junction contained 10 bases not matched to a gene. This CDR3 has 15 amino acids. Looked up from germline, CDR1 is DFQATT and CDR2 is SNEGSKA (reference sequence). CDR3 protein: CSAVRDRGLGEPQHF. CDR3 bases: TGCAGTGCTGTACGGGACAGGGGGCTGGGAGAGCCCCAGCATTTT.

This clonotype has more than one count but fewer than ten. This sequence joins TRBV20-1 and TRBJ1-2, with a weak D call TRBD1 (6 bases). This CDR3 spans 14 amino acids. Germline CDR1 and CDR2: DFQATT and SNEGSKA (reference sequence). The V and J ends lost 2 bases and 5 bases respectively, with 15 bases between them. CDR3 region: CSARFGGLYYGYTF. In DNA form, the CDR3 reads TGCAGTGCTAGATTCGGGGGGCTTTATTATGGCTACACCTTC.

On this clonotype itself: Germline and junction disagree at one end, which may indicate a read error. The chain links TRBV7-2 to TRBJ1-6; D is undetermined. The CDR3 has 14 amino acids. Germline V gives CDR1 SGHTA, CDR2 FQGNSA. The CDR3 sequence: CASSLDQFYSPLHF. The CDR3 region has the DNA TGTGCCAGCAGTTTAGACCAATTCTATTCACCCCTCCACTTT. Using reference TRBV7-2 and TRBJ1-6 for the parts outside the CDR3, the full variable domain is GAGVSQSPSNKVTEKGKDVELRCDPISGHTALYWYRQSLGQGLEFLIYFQGNSAPDKSGLPSDRFSAERTGGSVSTLTIQRTQQEDSAVYLCASSLDQFYSPLHFGNGTRLTVT.

With regard to this clonotype: A read error may account for a junction end that differs from germline. V usage is TRBV20-1 and J usage is TRBJ2-6, with TRBD1 matching 7 bases. The length of the CDR3 is 17 residues. Germline CDR1 DFQATT, CDR2 SNEGSKA (reference sequence). This chain's CDR3 is CCARTGDRVFGANVLTF. The CDR3 nucleotides read TGCTGTGCTAGAACAGGAGACAGGGTTTTCGGGGCCAACGTCCTGACTTTC.

This clonotype has more than one count but fewer than ten. The V and J genes are TRBV18 and TRBJ2-7; 9 nucleotides agree with TRBD1. Germline CDR1 is KGHSH and CDR2 is LQKENI. This CDR3 contains 14 residues. The V gene end was trimmed by 4 bases and the J gene end by 5 bases; junction bases not matched to a gene: 6. The CDR3 spells CASSLNRGQDEQYV. The CDR3 nucleotides are TGTGCCAGCTCACTAAACAGGGGGCAGGACGAGCAGTACGTC.

Ten or more counts support this clonotype. The chain combines TRBV7-9 with TRBJ2-1; 8 bases agree with TRBD1. The CDR3 sequence is 14 residues long. Germline V gene data show CDR1 as SEHNR and CDR2 as FQNEAQ (reference sequence). Unmatched junction bases numbered 7, after V lost 5 bases and J lost 7 bases. The CDR3 is CASSPWTGRNEQFF. Here the CDR3 DNA reads TGTGCCAGCAGCCCTTGGACAGGGAGGAATGAGCAGTTCTTC.

This clonotype was detected only a few times. V gene TRBV29-1 combines with J gene TRBJ1-2, with TRBD1 matching 8 bases. The CDR3 sequence is 16 residues long. V dropped 2 bases and J dropped 4; count of bases not matched to a gene: 12. Germline-derived CDR1 and CDR2 are SQVTM and ANQGSEA. The CDR3 nucleotides are TGCAGCGTTGAACGGGACAGGAGCCCGGACCCCTATGGCTACACCTTC. It encodes CSVERDRSPDPYGYTF.

This clonotype has just a few counts. The chain joins TRBV4-3 to TRBJ1-6; D remains unclear. This CDR3 contains 13 residues. Germline V gene lookup returns CDR1 LGHNA and CDR2 YSLEER. V was trimmed by 1 base and J by 9 bases, leaving 7 bases between them. The CDR3 here is CASSQGLISPLHF. CDR3 nucleotides: TGCGCCAGCAGCCAAGGACTAATTTCACCCCTCCACTTT.

This clonotype turned up a few times. As DNA, the CDR3 is TGTGCCAGCAGCCGCCTACTCCGACTAGCGGGGGGGCGGAATGAGCAGTTCTTC. It is translated as CASSRLLRLAGGRNEQFF. This chain links TRBV7-8 with TRBJ2-1, with 14 bases aligning to TRBD2. From germline, CDR1 is SGHVS and CDR2 FQNEAQ. V lost 5 bases, J lost 7 bases, and 13 bases stayed unmatched. The CDR3 covers 18 residues.

Only a few counts were recorded for this clonotype. The chain combines TRBV20-1 with TRBJ1-1; D is possibly TRBD1 (5 bases). Germline V gives CDR1 DFQATT, CDR2 SNEGSKA (reference sequence). Trimming removed 1 base at V and 2 bases at J, with 14 bases between. This CDR3 is 15 amino acids long. CDR3 sequence reads: CSARVPARVNTEAFF. The CDR3 nucleotides read TGCAGTGCTAGAGTTCCAGCCAGGGTCAACACTGAAGCTTTCTTT.

At least ten counts were recorded for this clonotype. The chain's CDR3 is CASAIGHLSGNTIYF. For the CDR3, the DNA is TGTGCCAGCGCTATCGGACACCTCTCTGGAAACACCATATATTTT. V usage is TRBV21-1 and J usage is TRBJ1-3; the table names TRBD1, a call not compared with the DNA. TRBV21-1 is classified as a pseudogene. The CDR3 is 15 amino acids.

This clonotype was picked up a small number of times. The J gene is TRBJ2-7, the V gene TRBV7-9, with TRBD1 identical over 9 bases. Germline V gives CDR1 SEHNR, CDR2 FQNEAQ (reference sequence). The CDR3 runs 15 residues. V was clipped by 3 bases and J by 3 bases; unmatched bases: 6. The CDR3 is CASSFPGQGRYEQYF. CDR3 in DNA: TGTGCCAGCAGCTTTCCGGGACAGGGACGCTACGAGCAGTACTTC.

There are a few counts of this clonotype. The chain joins TRBV29-1 to TRBJ2-1; 11 bases are a match to TRBD2. The germline V gene has CDR1 SQVTM and CDR2 ANQGSEA. The CDR3 is 13 residues long. After removal of 7 bases from V and 7 bases from J, the junction contained 6 bases not matched to a gene. CDR3 amino acids: CSGEGLAVNEQFF. The CDR3, as DNA: TGCAGCGGCGAGGGACTAGCGGTGAATGAGCAGTTCTTC.

J is TRBJ2-6 and V is TRBV5-1, with D perhaps TRBD1 or TRBD2 (5 bases each). CDR3 size: 14 residues. The germline CDR1 and CDR2 sequences are SGHRS and YFSETQ. V lost 7 bases and J 0 bases, leaving 8 bases between the germline ends. CDR3 nucleotide sequence: TGCGCCAGCGGGACCAGCTCTGGGGCCAACGTCCTGACTTTC. As protein: CASGTSSGANVLTF.

The chain carries TRBV7-9 and TRBJ2-6; D unclear. With 4 bases removed from V and 1 base from J, the gap between germline ends came to 11 bases. This CDR3 has 16 residues. In germline, CDR1 is SEHNR, CDR2 FQNEAQ (reference sequence). This CDR3 is CASSSTLGSGANVLTF. The CDR3, as DNA: TGTGCCAGCAGCTCCACTCTGGGTTCTGGGGCCAACGTCCTGACTTTC.

V is TRBV4-3 and J is TRBJ2-7, with D possibly matching TRBD2 (5 bases). Germline assignment: CDR1 LGHNA and CDR2 YSLEER. The CDR3 totals 15 residues. Trimming took 3 bases from V and 1 from J, leaving 13 bases between them. The CDR3 here is CASSHGMAGSYEQYF. Here the CDR3 DNA reads TGCGCCAGCAGCCACGGGATGGCGGGTTCCTACGAGCAGTACTTC.

This clonotype was counted only a few times. The J gene is TRBJ1-4, the V gene TRBV18; 10 bases are shared with TRBD1. Per the germline V gene, CDR1 is KGHSH and CDR2 is LQKENI. The CDR3 is 13 residues long. The V gene end was trimmed by 6 bases and the J gene end by 7 bases; junction bases not matched to a gene: 2. CDR3: CASSRDRGEKLFF. The CDR3, as DNA: TGTGCCAGCTCCCGGGACAGGGGTGAAAAACTGTTTTTT.

The V and J genes are TRBV20-1 and TRBJ2-5, with 7 bases identical to TRBD2. V shed 5 bases and J 5 bases; nucleotides not matched to a gene: 14. In germline, CDR1 is DFQATT, CDR2 SNEGSKA (reference sequence). The CDR3 extends over 15 amino acids. This CDR3 is CSARPNGGSRETQYF. Here the CDR3 DNA reads TGCAGTGCTCGCCCTAACGGCGGGAGTCGGGAGACCCAGTACTTC.

The rearrangement links TRBV12-3 or TRBV12-4 to TRBJ1-6; 8 nucleotides match TRBD1. V lost 5 bases to trimming and J lost 6 bases; unmatched junction nucleotides: 9. The CDR3 loop spans 16 amino acids. DNA of the CDR3: TGTGCCAGCAGTGCAATCGGGACAGGCCCTAATTCACCCCTCCACTTT. The encoded protein is CASSAIGTGPNSPLHF.

This clonotype was recorded a few times. V is TRBV20-1 and J is TRBJ1-5, with D possibly TRBD1 on 5 matching bases. The CDR3 is 14 residues long. V was clipped by 4 bases and J by 5 bases, with 15 bases between them. Germline CDR1 DFQATT, CDR2 SNEGSKA (reference sequence). This CDR3 is CSAIHSGSDQPQHF. The DNA of the CDR3 is TGCAGTGCTATCCATTCAGGGTCGGATCAGCCCCAGCATTTT.

At least ten counts were recorded for this clonotype. The junction and the germline gene differ at one end; a read error may be behind it. The chain couples TRBV7-2 to TRBJ2-7, with TRBD2 identical over 9 bases. The CDR3 is made up of 15 amino acids. Germline V lookup: CDR1 SGHTA, CDR2 FQGNSA. CDR3 in amino acids: CASSVASGASYEQYF. CDR3 in DNA: TGTGCCAGCAGCGTAGCTAGCGGGGCTTCCTACGAGCAGTACTTC.

The chain is built from TRBV5-1 and TRBJ2-2, with D maybe TRBD2 (5 bases). The CDR3 extends over 14 amino acids. Deletions cut 7 bases from V and 3 bases from J, with 13 bases between. Germline V gene data show CDR1 as SGHRS and CDR2 as YFSETQ. The CDR3 loop is CASWRYPDTGELFF. The CDR3 DNA sequence: TGCGCCAGCTGGAGGTACCCAGACACCGGGGAGCTGTTTTTT.

This clonotype was counted only a few times. The rearrangement joins TRBV5-1 to TRBJ2-4, with 12 bases identical to TRBD2. V was clipped by 6 bases and J by 9 bases; unmatched bases: 10. Germline V gives CDR1 SGHRS, CDR2 YFSETQ. The CDR3 sequence is 15 residues long. The DNA for the CDR3 is TGCGCCAGCACTAGCGGGGGGGCCAATCAGCCCATTCAGTACTTC. It codes for CASTSGGANQPIQYF.

The genes are TRBV9 and TRBJ1-6; no definite D call. Germline-derived CDR1 and CDR2 are SGDLS and YYNGEE. The V end was cut by 0 bases, the J end by 0 bases, with 4 bases between. CDR3 length: 15 amino acids. CDR3 sequence reads: CASSVASSYNSPLHF. The CDR3 region has the DNA TGTGCCAGCAGCGTAGCCAGCTCCTATAATTCACCCCTCCACTTT.